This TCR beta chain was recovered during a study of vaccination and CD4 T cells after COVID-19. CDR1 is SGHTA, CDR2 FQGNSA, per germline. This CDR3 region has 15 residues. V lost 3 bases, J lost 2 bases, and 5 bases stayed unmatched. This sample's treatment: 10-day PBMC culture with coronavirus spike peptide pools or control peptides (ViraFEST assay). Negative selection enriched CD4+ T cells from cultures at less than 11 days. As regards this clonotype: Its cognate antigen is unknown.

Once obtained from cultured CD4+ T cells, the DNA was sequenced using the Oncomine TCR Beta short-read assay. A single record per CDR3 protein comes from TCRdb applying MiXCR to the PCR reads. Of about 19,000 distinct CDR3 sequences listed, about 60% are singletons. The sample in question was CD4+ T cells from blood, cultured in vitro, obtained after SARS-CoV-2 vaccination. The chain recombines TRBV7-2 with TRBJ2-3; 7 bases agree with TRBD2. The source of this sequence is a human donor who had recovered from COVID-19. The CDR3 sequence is CASSFPAGNTDTQYF. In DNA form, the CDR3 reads TGTGCCAGCAGCTTCCCAGCGGGGAACACAGATACGCAGTATTTT.